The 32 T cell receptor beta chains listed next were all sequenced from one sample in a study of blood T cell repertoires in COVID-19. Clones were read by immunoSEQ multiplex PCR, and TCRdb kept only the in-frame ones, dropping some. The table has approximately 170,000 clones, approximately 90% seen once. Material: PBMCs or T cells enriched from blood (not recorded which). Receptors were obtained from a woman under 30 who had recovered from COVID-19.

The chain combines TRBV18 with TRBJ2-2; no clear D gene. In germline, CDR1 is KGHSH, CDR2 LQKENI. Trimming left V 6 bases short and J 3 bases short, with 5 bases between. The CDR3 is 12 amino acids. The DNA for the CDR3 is TGTGCCAGCTCGCTATACACCGGGGAGCTGTTTTTT. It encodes CASSLYTGELFF.

The CDR3 is CAWSQGRVTGEQYF. CDR3 nucleotides: TGTGCCTGGTCTCAGGGGAGGGTTACGGGCGAGCAGTACTTC. The V and J genes are TRBV30 and TRBJ2-7; D possibly corresponds to TRBD2 (7 bases). The CDR3 spans 14 residues. Germline V gene data show CDR1 as GTSNPN and CDR2 as SVGIG (reference sequence). V was pared by 5 bases and J by 6 bases, with 20 bases between.

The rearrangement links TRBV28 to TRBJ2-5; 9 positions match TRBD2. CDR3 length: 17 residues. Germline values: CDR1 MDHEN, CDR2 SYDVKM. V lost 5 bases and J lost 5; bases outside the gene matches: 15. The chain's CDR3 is CASSTIRAASGIETQYF. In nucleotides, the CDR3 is TGTGCCAGCAGTACCATTCGGGCGGCTAGCGGGATTGAGACCCAGTACTTC.

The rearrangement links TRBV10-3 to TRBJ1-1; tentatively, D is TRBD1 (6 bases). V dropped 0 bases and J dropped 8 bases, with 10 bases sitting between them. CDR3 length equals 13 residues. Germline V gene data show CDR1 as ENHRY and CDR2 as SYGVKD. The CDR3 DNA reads TGTGCCATCAGTGAGTCGGGGGGGCCGGAAGCTTTCTTT. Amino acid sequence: CAISESGGPEAFF.

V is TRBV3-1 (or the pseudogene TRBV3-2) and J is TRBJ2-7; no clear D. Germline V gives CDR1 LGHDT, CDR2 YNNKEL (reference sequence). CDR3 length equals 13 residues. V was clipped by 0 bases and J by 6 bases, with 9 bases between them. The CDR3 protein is CASSQDYRGEQYF. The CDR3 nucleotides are TGTGCCAGCAGCCAAGATTATCGCGGCGAGCAGTACTTC.

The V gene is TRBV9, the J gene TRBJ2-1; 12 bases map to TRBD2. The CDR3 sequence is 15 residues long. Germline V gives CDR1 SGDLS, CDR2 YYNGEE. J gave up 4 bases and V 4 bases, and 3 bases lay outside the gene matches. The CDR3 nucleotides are TGTGCCAGCAGCATAGGACTAGCGGGATACAATGAGCAGTTCTTC. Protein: CASSIGLAGYNEQFF.

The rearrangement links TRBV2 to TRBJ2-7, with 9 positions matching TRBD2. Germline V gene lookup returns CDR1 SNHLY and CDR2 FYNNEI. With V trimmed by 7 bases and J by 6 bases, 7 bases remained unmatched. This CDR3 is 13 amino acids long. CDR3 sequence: CASKASGMSEQYF. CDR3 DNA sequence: TGTGCCAGCAAGGCTAGCGGGATGTCCGAGCAGTACTTC.

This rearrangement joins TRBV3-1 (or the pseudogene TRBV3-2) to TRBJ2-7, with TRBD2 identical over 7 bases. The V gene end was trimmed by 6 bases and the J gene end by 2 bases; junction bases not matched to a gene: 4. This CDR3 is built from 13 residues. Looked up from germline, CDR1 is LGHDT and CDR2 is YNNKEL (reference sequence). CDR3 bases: TGTGCCAGCAGGGCTAGCGGTCCCTACGAGCAGTACTTC. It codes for CASRASGPYEQYF.

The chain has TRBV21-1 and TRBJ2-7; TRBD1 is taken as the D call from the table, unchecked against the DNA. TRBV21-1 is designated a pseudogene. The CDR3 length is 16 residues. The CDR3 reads CASPFPWQGTVHEQYF. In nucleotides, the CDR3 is TGTGCCAGCCCCTTCCCTTGGCAGGGTACAGTACACGAGCAGTACTTC.

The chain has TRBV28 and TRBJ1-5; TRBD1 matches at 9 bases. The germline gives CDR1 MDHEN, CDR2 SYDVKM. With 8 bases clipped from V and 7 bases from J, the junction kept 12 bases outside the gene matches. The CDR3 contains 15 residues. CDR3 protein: CASVGPGTGRQPQHF. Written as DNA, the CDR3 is TGTGCCAGCGTAGGCCCCGGGACAGGGAGGCAGCCCCAGCATTTT.

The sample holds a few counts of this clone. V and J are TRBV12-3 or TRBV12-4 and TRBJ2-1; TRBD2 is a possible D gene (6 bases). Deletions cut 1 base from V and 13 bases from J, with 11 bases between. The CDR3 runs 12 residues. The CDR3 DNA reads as TGTGCCAGCAGTTTAGTGGGGGGTCAACAGTTCTTC. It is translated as CASSLVGGQQFF.

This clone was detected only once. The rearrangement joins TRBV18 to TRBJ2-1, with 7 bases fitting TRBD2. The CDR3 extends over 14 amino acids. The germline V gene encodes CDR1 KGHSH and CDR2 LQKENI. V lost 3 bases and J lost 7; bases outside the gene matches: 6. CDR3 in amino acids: CASSPPTSRNEQFF. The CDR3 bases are TGTGCCAGCTCACCCCCGACTAGCCGTAATGAGCAGTTCTTC.

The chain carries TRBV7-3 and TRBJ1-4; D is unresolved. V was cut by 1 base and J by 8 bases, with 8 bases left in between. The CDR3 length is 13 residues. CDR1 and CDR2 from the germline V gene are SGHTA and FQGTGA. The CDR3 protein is CASSLKRWEKLFF. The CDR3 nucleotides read TGTGCCAGCAGCTTAAAGAGATGGGAAAAACTGTTTTTT.

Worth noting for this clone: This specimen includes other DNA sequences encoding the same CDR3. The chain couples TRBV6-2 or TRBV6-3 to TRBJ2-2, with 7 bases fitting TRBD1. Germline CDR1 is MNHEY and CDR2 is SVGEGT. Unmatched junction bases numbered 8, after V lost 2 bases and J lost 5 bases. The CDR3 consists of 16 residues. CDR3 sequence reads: CASSYATGQKTGELFF. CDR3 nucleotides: TGTGCCAGCAGTTACGCTACGGGACAGAAGACCGGGGAGCTGTTTTTT.

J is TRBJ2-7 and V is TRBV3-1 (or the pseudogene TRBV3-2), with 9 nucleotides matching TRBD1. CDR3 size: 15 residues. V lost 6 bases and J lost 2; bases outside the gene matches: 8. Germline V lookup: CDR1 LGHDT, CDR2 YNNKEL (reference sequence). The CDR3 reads CASRPSGTGPYEQYF. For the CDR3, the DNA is TGTGCCAGCAGGCCATCCGGGACAGGGCCCTACGAGCAGTACTTC.

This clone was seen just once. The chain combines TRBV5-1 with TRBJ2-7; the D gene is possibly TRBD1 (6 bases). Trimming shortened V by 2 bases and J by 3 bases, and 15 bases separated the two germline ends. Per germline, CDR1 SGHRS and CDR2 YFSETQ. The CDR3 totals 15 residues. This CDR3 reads CASSFRGTKIYEQYF. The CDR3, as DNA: TGCGCCAGCAGCTTCAGGGGAACCAAAATCTACGAGCAGTACTTC.

CDR3 in amino acids: CASSGGPPETQYF. For the CDR3, the DNA is TGTGCCAGCAGCGGGGGCCCTCCGGAGACCCAGTACTTC. The rearrangement links TRBV5-8 to TRBJ2-5, with a weak D call TRBD1 (6 bases). Germline CDR1 is SGHTS and CDR2 is YDEGEE. Trimming took 4 bases from V and 5 from J, leaving 12 bases between them. The CDR3 has 13 amino acids.

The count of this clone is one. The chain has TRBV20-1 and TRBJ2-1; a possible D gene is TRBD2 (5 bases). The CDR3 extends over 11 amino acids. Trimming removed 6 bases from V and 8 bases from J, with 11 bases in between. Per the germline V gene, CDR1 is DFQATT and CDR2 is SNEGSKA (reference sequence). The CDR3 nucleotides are TGCAGTGCAACCCCCGGGGATGAGCAGTTCTTC. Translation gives CSATPGDEQFF.

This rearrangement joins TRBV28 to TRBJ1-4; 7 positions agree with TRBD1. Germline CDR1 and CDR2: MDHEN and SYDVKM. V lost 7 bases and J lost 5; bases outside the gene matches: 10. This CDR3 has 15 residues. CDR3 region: CASTALGQPNEKLFF. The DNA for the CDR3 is TGTGCCAGCACAGCCCTGGGACAGCCAAATGAAAAACTGTTTTTT.

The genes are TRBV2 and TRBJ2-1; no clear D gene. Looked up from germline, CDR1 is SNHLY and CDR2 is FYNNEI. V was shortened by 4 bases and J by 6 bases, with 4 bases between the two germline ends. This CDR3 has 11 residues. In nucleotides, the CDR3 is TGTGCCAGCAGTGCTTTCAATGAGCAGTTCTTC. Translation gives CASSAFNEQFF.

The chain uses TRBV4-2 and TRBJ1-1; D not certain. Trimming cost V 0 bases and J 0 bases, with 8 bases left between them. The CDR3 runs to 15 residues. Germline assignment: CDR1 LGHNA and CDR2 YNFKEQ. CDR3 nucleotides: TGTGCCAGCAGCCAAGAAAGGAGGATGAACACTGAAGCTTTCTTT. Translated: CASSQERRMNTEAFF.

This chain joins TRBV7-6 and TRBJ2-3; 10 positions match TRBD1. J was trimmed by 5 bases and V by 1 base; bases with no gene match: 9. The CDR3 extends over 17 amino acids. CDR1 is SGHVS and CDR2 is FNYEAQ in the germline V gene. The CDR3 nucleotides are TGTGCCAGCAGCTTAGGCGCGACAGGGGGCTGGGGAGATACGCAGTATTTT. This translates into CASSLGATGGWGDTQYF.

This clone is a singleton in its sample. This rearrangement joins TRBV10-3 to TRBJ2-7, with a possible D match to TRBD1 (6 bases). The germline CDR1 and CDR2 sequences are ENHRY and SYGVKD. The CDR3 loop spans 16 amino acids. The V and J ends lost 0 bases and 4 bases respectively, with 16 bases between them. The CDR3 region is CAISESLGRGEYEQYF. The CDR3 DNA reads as TGTGCCATCAGTGAGTCACTAGGCAGGGGAGAGTACGAGCAGTACTTC.

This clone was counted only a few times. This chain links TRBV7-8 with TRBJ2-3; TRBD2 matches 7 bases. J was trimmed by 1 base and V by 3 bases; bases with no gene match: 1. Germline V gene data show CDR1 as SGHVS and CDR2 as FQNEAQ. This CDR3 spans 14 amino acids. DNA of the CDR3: TGTGCCAGCAGCTTCCTAGCGGGCACAGATACGCAGTATTTT. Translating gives CASSFLAGTDTQYF.

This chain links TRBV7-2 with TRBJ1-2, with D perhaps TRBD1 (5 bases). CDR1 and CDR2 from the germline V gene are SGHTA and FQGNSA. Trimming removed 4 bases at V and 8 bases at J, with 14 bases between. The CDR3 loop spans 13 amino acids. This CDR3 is CASSSQGAGGYTF. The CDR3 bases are TGTGCCAGCAGCTCTCAGGGAGCGGGGGGCTACACCTTC.

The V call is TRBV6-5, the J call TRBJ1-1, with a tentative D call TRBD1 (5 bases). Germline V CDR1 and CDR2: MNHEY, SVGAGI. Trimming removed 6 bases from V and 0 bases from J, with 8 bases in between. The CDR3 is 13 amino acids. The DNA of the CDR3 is TGTGCCAGCAGAATAGGGGTGAACACTGAAGCTTTCTTT. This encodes CASRIGVNTEAFF.

CDR3 in DNA: TGTGCCAGCAGCTTATGGGGCAGACTAGCGGATGAGCAGTTCTTC. Translated: CASSLWGRLADEQFF. The rearrangement links TRBV7-8 to TRBJ2-1, with 9 nucleotides matching TRBD2. The CDR3 has 15 residues. Germline V CDR1 and CDR2: SGHVS, FQNEAQ. After removal of 2 bases from V and 8 bases from J, the junction contained 7 bases not matched to a gene. Full variable domain (rest looked up from reference TRBV7-8 and TRBJ2-1): GAGVSQSPRYKVAKRGQDVALRCDPISGHVSLFWYQQALGQGPEFLTYFQNEAQLDKSGLPSDRFFAERPEGSVSTLKIQRTQQEDSAVYLCASSLWGRLADEQFFGPGTRLTVL.

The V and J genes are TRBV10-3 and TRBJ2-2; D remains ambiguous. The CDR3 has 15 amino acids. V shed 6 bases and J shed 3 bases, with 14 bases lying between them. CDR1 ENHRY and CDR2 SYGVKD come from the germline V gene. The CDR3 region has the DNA TGTGCCATCAGCGGCGACTCATCGCACACCGGGGAGCTGTTTTTT. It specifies CAISGDSSHTGELFF.

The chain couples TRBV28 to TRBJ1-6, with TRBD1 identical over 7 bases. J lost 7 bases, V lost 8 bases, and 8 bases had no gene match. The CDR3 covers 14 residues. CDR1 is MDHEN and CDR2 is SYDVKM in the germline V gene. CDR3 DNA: TGTGCCAGCCGACAAACAGGGGCCAATTCACCCCTCCACTTT. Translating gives CASRQTGANSPLHF.

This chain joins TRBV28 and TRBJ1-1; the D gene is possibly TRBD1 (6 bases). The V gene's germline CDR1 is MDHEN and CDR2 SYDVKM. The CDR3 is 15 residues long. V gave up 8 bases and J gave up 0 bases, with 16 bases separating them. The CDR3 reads CASYRVYGMNTEAFF. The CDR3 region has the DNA TGTGCCAGCTACAGGGTTTATGGCATGAACACTGAAGCTTTCTTT.

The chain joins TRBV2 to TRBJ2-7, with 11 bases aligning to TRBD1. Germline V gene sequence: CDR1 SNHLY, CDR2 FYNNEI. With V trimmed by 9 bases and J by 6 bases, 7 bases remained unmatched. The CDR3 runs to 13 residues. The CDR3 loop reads CASATGTGGEQYF. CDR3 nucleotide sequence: TGTGCCAGTGCTACCGGGACAGGGGGCGAGCAGTACTTC.

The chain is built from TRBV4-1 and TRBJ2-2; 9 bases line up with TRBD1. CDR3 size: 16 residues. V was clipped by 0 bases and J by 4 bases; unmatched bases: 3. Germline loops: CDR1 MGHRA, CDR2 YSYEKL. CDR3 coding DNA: TGCGCCAGCAGCCAAGAAGCGACAGGGGGCACCGGGGAGCTGTTTTTT. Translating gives CASSQEATGGTGELFF.